The T cell receptor (beta chain) described here comes from a study of T cells in localized non-small cell lung cancer. TCRdb keeps only in-frame clones here, not all; method: immunoSEQ multiplex PCR. The sample lists 70,000 to 100,000 clones, 65% to 85% occurring once. Study-wide results and limits: Paired adjacent lung recovered a median around 60 of the top 100 tumor clones.

A note on this clone: Its antigen is unknown.

The sequence came from a female donor over 55 with stage I lung adenocarcinoma. This specimen consisted of peripheral blood, obtained before any cancer treatment.

CDR3 residues: CASTNPVNTEAFF. CDR3 sequence (DNA): TGTGCCAGTACTAATCCAGTGAACACTGAAGCTTTCTTT. The rearrangement links TRBV19 to TRBJ1-1; D remains unclear. The CDR3 totals 13 residues. Germline V gives CDR1 LNHDA, CDR2 SQIVND (reference sequence). V lost 7 bases to trimming and J lost 0 bases, with 9 bases between them.